The clone carrying this T cell receptor (beta chain) was counted a few times. This CDR3 is built from 13 residues. V lost 8 bases, J lost 3 bases, and 11 bases lay in between. Germline V CDR1 and CDR2: LNHDA, SQIVND (reference sequence). The data were taken from a study of T cell responses to AZD1222 COVID-19 vaccine. Method: immunoSEQ multiplex PCR; TCRdb's copy keeps in-frame clones and lacks some. The sample has around 140,000 clones; 75% to 95% are singletons. The TCR comes from an adult in good health. Sequencing used peripheral blood, obtained on day 0 of AZD1222 vaccination. V is TRBV19 and J is TRBJ1-5, with D hard to call. CDR3 amino acids: CASRDPNNQPQHF. DNA of the CDR3: TGTGCCAGTCGAGACCCCAACAATCAGCCCCAGCATTTT.